This entry lists 27 T cell receptor beta chains sequenced from one sample in a study of blood T cells in healthy people across ages. Primers used in a second PCR of about 6 to 11 cycles were a sample-barcoded 5' primer and a J-beta primer mix. Via MiXCR, TCRdb re-called the 5' RACE reads, giving one row per CDR3 protein. The sample has some 900,000 distinct CDR3 sequences; around 46% are singletons. Sequencing used blood. The receptors were gathered from a man aged 25 to 40 in good health.

This sequence joins TRBV11-2 and TRBJ2-5; the D is unclear. Germline CDR1 and CDR2: SGHAT and FQNNGV. This CDR3 has 15 residues. V lost 1 base and J lost 1, with 10 bases in between. The CDR3 DNA is TGTGCCAGCAGCTTAGTAGTGGGCTCCCAAGAGACCCAGTACTTC. Protein: CASSLVVGSQETQYF.

The CDR3 bases are TGTGCCAGCACCTACGGCGGTCCGGAGACCCAGTACTTC. It codes for CASTYGGPETQYF. The chain joins TRBV2 to TRBJ2-5, with D uncertain. This CDR3 region has 13 residues. From germline, CDR1 is SNHLY and CDR2 FYNNEI. V was shortened by 7 bases and J by 5 bases, with 14 bases between the two germline ends.

The chain carries TRBV20-1 and TRBJ2-5; D call uncertain. CDR1 DFQATT and CDR2 SNEGSKA come from the germline V gene (reference sequence). V was clipped by 7 bases and J by 11 bases, with 20 bases between them. This CDR3 comprises 12 residues. CDR3 residues: CSVTTSYNEQYF. The DNA of the CDR3 is TGCAGTGTTACAACCTCCTACAATGAGCAGTACTTC.

The rearrangement links TRBV7-9 to TRBJ2-3; TRBD2 aligns across 7 bases. There are 14 residues in the CDR3. Germline CDR1 reads SEHNR; CDR2 reads FQNEAQ (reference sequence). Germline trimming cut 5 bases from V and 6 bases from J; bases unmatched to any gene: 8. Written as DNA, the CDR3 is TGTGCCAGCAGCCTACCGGGACTACTGGATACGCAGTATTTT. Its translation: CASSLPGLLDTQYF.

The table lists this clonotype with a few counts. V gene TRBV10-3 combines with J gene TRBJ2-7; 9 bases line up with TRBD2. Germline loops: CDR1 ENHRY, CDR2 SYGVKD. After removal of 3 bases from V and 0 bases from J, the junction contained 3 bases not matched to a gene. The CDR3 runs 15 residues. The CDR3 is CAISDAGGSSYEQYF. CDR3 nucleotide sequence: TGTGCCATCAGTGACGCGGGGGGGAGCTCCTACGAGCAGTACTTC.

This clonotype has just a few counts. This chain joins TRBV5-5 and TRBJ2-4; D possibly matches TRBD1 or TRBD2 (5 bases each). Germline CDR1 and CDR2: SGHKS and YYEKEE (reference sequence). The germline V and J ends were trimmed by 4 bases and 4 bases, with 12 bases remaining between them. The CDR3 is 14 residues long. The CDR3 loop reads CASSLRDGKNIQYF. For the CDR3, the DNA is TGTGCCAGCAGCCTTAGGGACGGTAAAAACATTCAGTACTTC.

The V gene is TRBV27, the J gene TRBJ2-7; D may be TRBD2 (6 bases). The germline V and J ends were trimmed by 5 bases and 0 bases, with 17 bases remaining between them. The CDR3 has 16 amino acids. Germline CDR1 is MNHEY and CDR2 is SMNVEV (reference sequence). The CDR3 region is CASSIIPGLSSYEQYF. The CDR3 DNA is TGTGCCAGCAGTATCATCCCGGGACTGAGCTCCTACGAGCAGTACTTC.

This chain joins TRBV6-1 and TRBJ1-5; TRBD1 aligns across 7 bases. Per the germline V gene, CDR1 is MNHNS and CDR2 is SASEGT. V was clipped by 8 bases and J by 3 bases; unmatched bases: 19. The CDR3 totals 18 residues. The CDR3 region has the DNA TGTGCCAGCGACGGGGGGACAGATATTATGTTAGCCAATCAGCCCCAGCATTTT. This translates into CASDGGTDIMLANQPQHF.

This sequence joins TRBV18 and TRBJ1-2; 9 bases map to TRBD1. The CDR3 is 13 residues long. From germline, CDR1 is KGHSH and CDR2 LQKENI. With 7 bases clipped from V and 7 bases from J, the junction kept 7 bases outside the gene matches. In DNA form, the CDR3 reads TGTGCCAGCTGGCCGGGACAGGGCGGTGGCTACACCTTC. Translation gives CASWPGQGGGYTF.

The chain carries TRBV29-1 and TRBJ1-1, with D possibly TRBD1 on 6 matching bases. There are 19 residues in the CDR3. Trimming took 4 bases from V and 4 from J, leaving 31 bases between them. Germline CDR1 and CDR2: SQVTM and ANQGSEA. The CDR3 loop is CSVGSTRGWVTGTGTEAFF. CDR3 DNA: TGCAGCGTTGGGTCGACCAGGGGTTGGGTCACGGGCACGGGCACTGAAGCTTTCTTT.

The chain joins TRBV10-3 to TRBJ2-2, with TRBD1 matching 8 bases. Per the germline V gene, CDR1 is ENHRY and CDR2 is SYGVKD. With V trimmed by 4 bases and J by 6 bases, 13 bases remained unmatched. This CDR3 is 17 amino acids long. The CDR3 reads CAISAPDRGSRAGELFF. In DNA, the CDR3 is TGTGCCATCAGTGCTCCCGACAGGGGTAGTCGCGCCGGGGAGCTGTTTTTT.

V is TRBV20-1 and J is TRBJ2-5; TRBD2 agrees at 7 bases. The DNA matches TRBJ2-7 better at its end, which makes the J call doubtful. The CDR3 loop spans 16 amino acids. In germline, CDR1 is DFQATT, CDR2 SNEGSKA (reference sequence). In DNA form, the CDR3 reads TGCAGTGCTAGAGATTTCGCGGGGGTAAGCTCCTACGAGCAGTACTTC. Translation gives CSARDFAGVSSYEQYF.

This clonotype was seen more than once but under ten times. This chain uses TRBV12-3 or TRBV12-4 with TRBJ1-6; a possible D gene is TRBD1 (6 bases). This CDR3 has 14 amino acids. Trimming left V 5 bases short and J 10 bases short, with 15 bases between. The CDR3, as DNA: TGTGCCAGCAGTCCCCAGGGGCTGGGGTCACCCCTCCACTTT. It translates to CASSPQGLGSPLHF.

A word on this clonotype: The conserved phenylalanine or tryptophan is not found at the CDR3 terminus, so this likely reflects a read error. The chain combines TRBV6-1 with TRBJ2-7; D may be TRBD2 (5 bases). The germline V gene has CDR1 MNHNS and CDR2 SASEGT. Trimming left V 0 bases short and J 3 bases short, with 9 bases between. This CDR3 has 14 amino acids. CDR3 in amino acids: CASSEAGDHYEQYL. CDR3 coding DNA: TGTGCCAGCAGTGAAGCGGGAGACCACTACGAGCAGTACTTG.

The chain is built from TRBV9 and TRBJ2-7, with 8 nucleotides matching TRBD2. V was pared by 1 base and J by 1 base, with 4 bases of the junction left unmatched. This CDR3 is built from 15 residues. Germline V gene sequence: CDR1 SGDLS, CDR2 YYNGEE. For the CDR3, the DNA is TGTGCCAGCAGCGTAACTAGCGGAGGGTCCTACGAGCAGTACTTC. Residues: CASSVTSGGSYEQYF.

V usage is TRBV10-3 and J usage is TRBJ2-1; the D call may be TRBD1 or TRBD2 (7 bases each). The germline V gene encodes CDR1 ENHRY and CDR2 SYGVKD. The CDR3 has 16 amino acids. V lost 4 bases and J lost 1, with 14 bases in between. DNA of the CDR3: TGTGCCATCAGTGGGGGAGGGGACAGATCCTACAATGAGCAGTTCTTC. Amino acids: CAISGGGDRSYNEQFF.

CDR3 in amino acids: CASSSGTRNEKLFF. Here the CDR3 DNA reads TGTGCCAGCAGCTCCGGGACACGAAATGAAAAACTGTTTTTT. The chain combines TRBV11-2 with TRBJ1-4, with D possibly being TRBD1 (6 bases). The CDR3 runs 14 residues. Germline-derived CDR1 and CDR2 are SGHAT and FQNNGV. V lost 4 bases, J lost 5 bases, and 11 bases lay in between.

The V call is TRBV6-5, the J call TRBJ2-1; D might be TRBD2 (6 bases). Trimming left V 6 bases short and J 10 bases short, with 16 bases between. The CDR3 contains 13 residues. From germline, CDR1 is MNHEY and CDR2 SVGAGI. The CDR3 protein is CASSYTPGREQFF. The CDR3 DNA reads as TGTGCCAGCAGCTATACCCCAGGGAGGGAGCAGTTCTTC.

The chain employs TRBV14 and TRBJ1-2; weak D call: TRBD1 (6 bases). Looked up from germline, CDR1 is SGHDN and CDR2 is FVKESK. The CDR3 sequence is 14 residues long. Trimming cost V 3 bases and J 5 bases, with 13 bases left between them. This CDR3 reads CASSHRTAFYGYTF. In nucleotides, the CDR3 is TGTGCCAGCAGCCATCGGACAGCCTTTTATGGCTACACCTTC.

This clonotype appeared a few times. The chain links TRBV25-1 to TRBJ1-2; weak D call: TRBD1 (5 bases). The CDR3 runs 13 residues. Per germline, CDR1 MGHDK and CDR2 SYGVNS. The V end was cut by 2 bases, the J end by 7 bases, with 11 bases between. This CDR3 is CASSERGLSGYTF. The CDR3 region has the DNA TGTGCCAGCAGTGAAAGGGGTCTCAGTGGCTACACCTTC.

This chain uses TRBV24-1 with TRBJ2-3; either TRBD1 or TRBD2 may fit D (5 bases each). CDR1 is KGHDR and CDR2 is SFDVKD in the germline V gene. The V and J ends lost 7 bases and 6 bases respectively, with 13 bases between them. This CDR3 spans 13 amino acids. The CDR3 DNA sequence: TGTGCCACCAGGGGGGATTCGCTGGATACGCAGTATTTT. Amino acid sequence: CATRGDSLDTQYF.

This clonotype was counted between two and nine times. V and J are TRBV7-9 and TRBJ2-7; D uncertain. V lost 8 bases and J 0 bases, leaving 11 bases between the germline ends. The CDR3 runs to 13 residues. In germline, CDR1 is SEHNR, CDR2 FQNEAQ (reference sequence). This chain's CDR3 is CASAQDPSYEQYF. The CDR3 nucleotides read TGTGCCAGCGCGCAGGACCCCTCCTACGAGCAGTACTTC. The whole variable domain, remainder taken from reference TRBV7-9 and TRBJ2-7, is DTGVSQNPRHKITKRGQNVTFRCDPISEHNRLYWYRQTLGQGPEFLTYFQNEAQLEKSRLLSDRFSAERPKGSFSTLEIQRTEQGDSAMYLCASAQDPSYEQYFGPGTRLTVT.

This clonotype was counted once. This sequence joins TRBV24-1 and TRBJ2-2; D is tentatively TRBD1 or TRBD2 (5 bases each). The CDR3 consists of 14 residues. V was trimmed by 8 bases and J by 5 bases, leaving 14 bases between them. From germline, CDR1 is KGHDR and CDR2 SFDVKD. The DNA for the CDR3 is TGTGCCACCACCGGGACCTTGCAGACCGGGGAGCTGTTTTTT. This encodes CATTGTLQTGELFF.

This chain joins TRBV6-1 and TRBJ2-5; a weak D match, TRBD2 (7 bases). Trimming removed 6 bases at V and 11 bases at J, with 22 bases between. CDR3 length equals 14 residues. Per germline, CDR1 MNHNS and CDR2 SASEGT. The CDR3 loop is CASSPWGGRNEQYF. CDR3 DNA sequence: TGTGCCAGCAGCCCGTGGGGGGGCCGAAATGAGCAGTACTTC.

V usage is TRBV6-5 and J usage is TRBJ1-4; weak D call: TRBD1 (6 bases). Germline assignment: CDR1 MNHEY and CDR2 SVGAGI. V lost 5 bases to trimming and J lost 1 base, with 11 bases between them. The CDR3 totals 15 residues. Here the CDR3 reads CASSPGTLTNEKLFF. The CDR3 DNA sequence: TGTGCCAGCAGTCCCGGGACACTAACTAATGAAAAACTGTTTTTT.

The rearrangement links TRBV7-9 to TRBJ2-3; 14 positions agree with TRBD2. V trimming: 6 bases; J trimming: 10 bases; junction bases outside the gene matches: 9. CDR3 length equals 15 residues. Germline V lookup: CDR1 SEHNR, CDR2 FQNEAQ (reference sequence). CDR3 loop: CASSSGTSGGQAQYF. The DNA of the CDR3 is TGTGCCAGCAGTTCCGGGACTAGCGGGGGTCAGGCGCAGTATTTT.

The rearrangement uses TRBV9 and TRBJ1-6, with D tentatively TRBD1 (5 bases). Per the germline V gene, CDR1 is SGDLS and CDR2 is YYNGEE. The length of the CDR3 is 15 residues. V dropped 7 bases and J dropped 5 bases, with 16 bases sitting between them. This chain's CDR3 is CASRPGTAHNSPLHF. CDR3 DNA sequence: TGTGCCAGCCGACCCGGGACTGCCCATAATTCACCCCTCCACTTT.